A selection of T cell receptor beta chains follows, all from one sample in a study of blood T cells in healthy people across ages. TCRdb independently ran MiXCR on the 5' RACE reads; one entry per CDR3 protein. This sample carries fewer than 1 million distinct CDR3 sequences, around 42% of them seen once, and the ten largest clones take 15% to 25%. The material sequenced was blood. These receptors were obtained from a man aged 55-75 years in good health. Both conserved end residues are part of each CDR3. Fields, in order: clone size, J gene, D gene, V gene, CDR3 protein, CDR3 DNA. A D gene is named only where the DNA matches it firmly. Clone size is stated in some rows and not others, as once, few, many or a class when expanded.

clone_size: .; j_call: TRBJ2-1; d_call: TRBD2; v_call: TRBV9; cdr3_aa: CASSNQAGGEQFF; cdr3_nt: TGTGCCAGCAGCAACCAAGCGGGGGGGGAGCAGTTCTTC
clone_size: .; j_call: TRBJ2-1; d_call: .; v_call: TRBV27; cdr3_aa: CASTSPRGGSYNEQFF; cdr3_nt: TGTGCCAGCACATCCCCAAGGGGGGGATCCTACAATGAGCAGTTCTTC
clone_size: .; j_call: TRBJ2-7; d_call: .; v_call: TRBV5-1; cdr3_aa: CASMDRPGDYEQYF; cdr3_nt: TGCGCCAGCATGGACAGGCCGGGAGACTACGAGCAGTACTTC
clone_size: .; j_call: TRBJ2-7; d_call: TRBD1; v_call: TRBV25-1; cdr3_aa: CASRWTGYNEQYF; cdr3_nt: TGTGCCAGCAGGTGGACAGGCTACAATGAGCAGTACTTC
clone_size: .; j_call: TRBJ2-7; d_call: .; v_call: TRBV6-1; cdr3_aa: CASRGRDSSSYEQYF; cdr3_nt: TGTGCCAGCAGGGGGAGGGACAGTAGCTCCTACGAGCAGTACTTC
clone_size: .; j_call: TRBJ2-6; d_call: TRBD2; v_call: TRBV5-1; cdr3_aa: CASSPTSGSSGANVLTF; cdr3_nt: TGCGCCAGCAGCCCTACTAGCGGGAGCTCTGGGGCCAACGTCCTGACTTTC
clone_size: .; j_call: TRBJ2-5; d_call: .; v_call: TRBV20-1; cdr3_aa: CSASKGGYETQYF; cdr3_nt: TGCAGTGCTAGTAAGGGTGGATACGAGACCCAGTACTTC
clone_size: .; j_call: TRBJ1-2; d_call: TRBD1; v_call: TRBV14; cdr3_aa: CASSPQGAGGYTF; cdr3_nt: TGTGCCAGCAGCCCACAGGGGGCAGGTGGCTACACCTTC
clone_size: .; j_call: TRBJ2-5; d_call: TRBD1; v_call: TRBV9; cdr3_aa: CASSVGGQGVQETQYF; cdr3_nt: TGTGCCAGCAGCGTAGGGGGACAGGGTGTCCAAGAGACCCAGTACTTC
clone_size: once; j_call: TRBJ2-7; d_call: .; v_call: TRBV9; cdr3_aa: CASSVTGRSSYEQYF; cdr3_nt: TGTGCCAGCAGCGTAACAGGGCGCAGCTCCTACGAGCAGTACTTC
clone_size: .; j_call: TRBJ2-1; d_call: .; v_call: TRBV6-1; cdr3_aa: CASDKAYNEQFF; cdr3_nt: TGTGCCAGCGACAAGGCTTACAATGAGCAGTTCTTC
clone_size: .; j_call: TRBJ2-5; d_call: TRBD2; v_call: TRBV5-1; cdr3_aa: CASSLMRGAQETQYF; cdr3_nt: TGCGCCAGCAGCTTGATGCGGGGGGCCCAAGAGACCCAGTACTTC
clone_size: few; j_call: TRBJ1-1; d_call: .; v_call: TRBV28; cdr3_aa: CASSSPSGGGTEAFF; cdr3_nt: TGTGCCAGCAGTTCCCCCTCGGGAGGAGGCACTGAAGCTTTCTTT
clone_size: .; j_call: TRBJ1-2; d_call: .; v_call: TRBV6-2/TRBV6-3; cdr3_aa: CASRSLTGAIYGYTF; cdr3_nt: TGTGCCAGCAGATCCTTGACAGGAGCCATCTATGGCTACACCTTC
clone_size: once; j_call: TRBJ1-2; d_call: .; v_call: TRBV10-3; cdr3_aa: CAIRAGTGGDYDYTF; cdr3_nt: TGTGCCATCAGAGCCGGGACGGGGGGCGACTATGACTACACCTTC
clone_size: few; j_call: TRBJ1-1; d_call: .; v_call: TRBV7-9; cdr3_aa: CASSLYGVVTEAFF; cdr3_nt: TGTGCCAGCAGCTTATACGGGGTAGTCACTGAAGCTTTCTTT
clone_size: .; j_call: TRBJ2-7; d_call: .; v_call: TRBV9; cdr3_aa: CASSVGHAGTGHYEQYF; cdr3_nt: TGTGCCAGCAGCGTAGGGCACGCGGGAACGGGTCACTACGAGCAGTACTTC
clone_size: .; j_call: TRBJ2-3; d_call: TRBD2; v_call: TRBV20-1; cdr3_aa: CSARGLAGYSTDTQYF; cdr3_nt: TGCAGTGCTAGAGGACTAGCGGGGTATAGCACAGATACGCAGTATTTT
clone_size: many; j_call: TRBJ2-7; d_call: .; v_call: TRBV4-1; cdr3_aa: CASSQDNRATYEQYF; cdr3_nt: TGCGCCAGCAGCCAAGATAACAGGGCCACCTACGAGCAGTACTTC
clone_size: once; j_call: TRBJ2-7; d_call: TRBD1; v_call: TRBV5-1; cdr3_aa: CASSLGANRDRAYEQYF; cdr3_nt: TGCGCCAGCAGCTTGGGTGCGAATCGGGACAGGGCCTACGAGCAGTACTTC
clone_size: .; j_call: TRBJ2-5; d_call: TRBD2; v_call: TRBV3-1; cdr3_aa: CASSQAPPLAGAQETQYF; cdr3_nt: TGTGCCAGCAGCCAAGCCCCTCCTCTAGCGGGGGCTCAAGAGACCCAGTACTTC
clone_size: .; j_call: TRBJ1-4; d_call: .; v_call: TRBV7-6; cdr3_aa: CASSLSSDNEKLFF; cdr3_nt: TGTGCCAGCAGCTTAAGCTCCGATAATGAAAAACTGTTTTTT
clone_size: many; j_call: TRBJ2-6; d_call: .; v_call: TRBV5-1; cdr3_aa: CASQDPGANVLTF; cdr3_nt: TGCGCCAGCCAGGACCCTGGGGCCAACGTCCTGACTTTC
clone_size: .; j_call: TRBJ2-7; d_call: .; v_call: TRBV24-1; cdr3_aa: CATSDSQGPEQYF; cdr3_nt: TGTGCCACCAGTGATTCACAGGGTCCTGAGCAGTACTTC
clone_size: .; j_call: TRBJ1-1; d_call: .; v_call: TRBV6-2/TRBV6-3; cdr3_aa: CASIHGAGVGTEAFF; cdr3_nt: TGTGCCAGCATCCATGGGGCAGGGGTAGGAACTGAAGCTTTCTTT
clone_size: .; j_call: TRBJ1-4; d_call: .; v_call: TRBV5-5; cdr3_aa: CASSLTVQDNEKLFF; cdr3_nt: TGTGCCAGCAGCTTGACTGTCCAGGATAATGAAAAACTGTTTTTT
clone_size: few; j_call: TRBJ2-5; d_call: .; v_call: TRBV28; cdr3_aa: CASSFNGPSETQYF; cdr3_nt: TGTGCCAGCAGTTTTAATGGACCTTCAGAGACCCAGTACTTC
clone_size: .; j_call: TRBJ2-6; d_call: .; v_call: TRBV6-5; cdr3_aa: CASSYRDHSGANVLTF; cdr3_nt: TGTGCCAGCAGTTACCGGGACCACTCTGGGGCCAACGTCCTGACTTTC
clone_size: .; j_call: TRBJ2-3; d_call: .; v_call: TRBV5-1; cdr3_aa: CASILAGDTQYF; cdr3_nt: TGCGCCAGCATCTTGGCAGGCGATACGCAGTATTTT
clone_size: .; j_call: TRBJ2-1; d_call: TRBD1; v_call: TRBV5-4; cdr3_aa: CASSEQTGMYEQFF; cdr3_nt: TGTGCCAGCAGCGAACAGACAGGGATGTATGAGCAGTTCTTC
clone_size: .; j_call: TRBJ2-6; d_call: .; v_call: TRBV2; cdr3_aa: CASSDLRASGANVLTF; cdr3_nt: TGTGCCAGCAGTGACCTCCGGGCCTCTGGGGCCAACGTCCTGACTTTC
clone_size: .; j_call: TRBJ1-2; d_call: TRBD1; v_call: TRBV20-1; cdr3_aa: CSAGPGQAAGYTF; cdr3_nt: TGCAGTGCTGGTCCGGGACAGGCGGCCGGCTACACCTTC
clone_size: few; j_call: TRBJ1-6; d_call: TRBD1; v_call: TRBV4-3; cdr3_aa: CASSQEAGTGLSPLHF; cdr3_nt: TGCGCCAGCAGCCAAGAAGCCGGGACAGGGCTTTCACCCCTCCACTTT
clone_size: .; j_call: TRBJ2-3; d_call: TRBD2; v_call: TRBV7-2; cdr3_aa: CASSGRGAGTTDTQYF; cdr3_nt: TGTGCCAGCAGCGGACGTGGAGCGGGGACGACAGATACGCAGTATTTT
clone_size: few; j_call: TRBJ2-5; d_call: .; v_call: TRBV29-1; cdr3_aa: CNAGTRGEETQYF; cdr3_nt: TGCAACGCCGGGACCAGAGGGGAAGAGACCCAGTACTTC
clone_size: .; j_call: TRBJ1-2; d_call: .; v_call: TRBV28; cdr3_aa: CASSRAGEAGYGYTF; cdr3_nt: TGTGCCAGCAGTCGGGCAGGGGAGGCGGGCTATGGCTACACCTTC
clone_size: few; j_call: TRBJ2-7; d_call: .; v_call: TRBV12-3/TRBV12-4; cdr3_aa: CASSFRVTADEQYF; cdr3_nt: TGTGCCAGCAGTTTCAGGGTTACGGCGGACGAGCAGTACTTC
clone_size: .; j_call: TRBJ2-4; d_call: .; v_call: TRBV20-1; cdr3_aa: CSARDPPSGKNIQYF; cdr3_nt: TGCAGTGCTAGAGATCCTCCGAGCGGCAAAAACATTCAGTACTTC